Listed here are 27 T cell receptor beta chains from one sample, sequenced in a study of T-cell reconstitution after alpha-beta-depleted transplantation in children. TCRbeta library construction was performed incorporating unique molecular identifiers. TCRdb passed the PCR reads through MiXCR, listing each CDR3 protein once. This table holds 200,000 or so distinct CDR3 sequences, approximately 7% found once. The sequences come from PBMCs, collected before TCRalphabeta/CD19-depleted stem cell transplant. These receptors all stem from a boy between 2 and 15 years old with acute lymphoblastic leukemia, due to receive a stem cell transplant.

There are many counts of this clonotype. The V call is TRBV29-1, the J call TRBJ2-3, with D possibly TRBD1 on 5 matching bases. Germline-derived CDR1 and CDR2 are SQVTM and ANQGSEA. This CDR3 has 11 amino acids. Trimming removed 5 bases at V and 6 bases at J, with 9 bases between. CDR3 amino acids: CSVTKGDTQYF. DNA for the CDR3: TGCAGCGTTACAAAGGGGGATACGCAGTATTTT.

This clonotype was detected many times. V is TRBV7-3 and J is TRBJ2-1; possible D gene TRBD1, 6 bases. Germline assignment: CDR1 SGHTA and CDR2 FQGTGA. The CDR3 has 12 amino acids. V was shortened by 2 bases and J by 9 bases, with 8 bases between the two germline ends. The CDR3 nucleotides are TGTGCCAGCAGCTTACAGGGGAGTGAGCAGTTCTTC. Its protein product is CASSLQGSEQFF.

The gene calls are TRBV2 and TRBJ1-5, with a possible D match to TRBD1 (5 bases). Germline V CDR1 and CDR2: SNHLY, FYNNEI. V lost 4 bases to trimming and J lost 0 bases, with 13 bases between them. The CDR3 has 16 amino acids. This CDR3 is CASSAVVRASNQPQHF. The CDR3, as DNA: TGTGCCAGCAGTGCCGTCGTCAGGGCTAGCAATCAGCCCCAGCATTTT. Combining the CDR3 with reference TRBV2 and TRBJ1-5 gives the whole variable domain EPEVTQTPSHQVTQMGQEVILRCVPISNHLYFYWYRQILGQKVEFLVSFYNNEISEKSEIFDDQFSVERPDGSNFTLKIRSTKLEDSAMYFCASSAVVRASNQPQHFGDGTRLSIL.

This clonotype was seen ten or more times. CDR3 bases: TGTGCCAGCAATTTGGGGGCGGATCAGCCCCAGCATTTT. It yields the protein CASNLGADQPQHF. V usage is TRBV5-5 and J usage is TRBJ1-5; perhaps TRBD1 as D (6 bases). The CDR3 totals 13 residues. Germline V gene sequence: CDR1 SGHKS, CDR2 YYEKEE (reference sequence). V lost 6 bases to trimming and J lost 5 bases, with 12 bases between them.

There are many counts of this clonotype. V usage is TRBV29-1 and J usage is TRBJ2-1; TRBD2 matches 14 bases. V shed 6 bases, J shed 4 bases, and the junction held 11 bases outside the gene matches. The CDR3 length is 17 residues. Germline CDR1 SQVTM, CDR2 ANQGSEA. The CDR3 sequence: CSVHGTSGSGNYNEQFF. The CDR3 region has the DNA TGCAGCGTCCACGGGACTAGCGGGAGTGGGAATTACAATGAGCAGTTCTTC.

This clonotype was seen a handful of times. The rearrangement uses TRBV29-1 and TRBJ2-7; 11 bases are a match to TRBD2. Germline lookup yields CDR1 SQVTM and CDR2 ANQGSEA. The junction had 10 bases not matched to a gene; V was cut back by 6 bases and J by 6 bases. This CDR3 is 14 amino acids long. The CDR3 loop is CSVGAGTSGSEQYF. In DNA, the CDR3 is TGCAGCGTGGGGGCGGGGACTAGCGGATCCGAGCAGTACTTC.

This clonotype has a count of ten or more. V is TRBV27 and J is TRBJ2-5, with 7 positions matching TRBD1. The CDR3 is made up of 14 amino acids. The junction had 4 bases not matched to a gene; V was cut back by 6 bases and J by 0 bases. The germline V gene encodes CDR1 MNHEY and CDR2 SMNVEV (reference sequence). The CDR3 DNA follows: TGTGCCAGCAGCCGGGACAGCTACCAAGAGACCCAGTACTTC. Protein product: CASSRDSYQETQYF.

This clonotype appeared a few times. The gene calls are TRBV5-6 and TRBJ2-2; possibly TRBD2 for D (5 bases). Trimming took 0 bases from V and 5 from J, leaving 5 bases between them. The CDR3 covers 13 residues. Germline assignment: CDR1 SGHDT and CDR2 YYEEEE. This CDR3 reads CASSLGLTGELFF. CDR3 in DNA: TGTGCCAGCAGCTTGGGACTAACCGGGGAGCTGTTTTTT.

This clonotype showed up many times. The chain links TRBV28 to TRBJ1-1; 7 bases are shared with TRBD1. V dropped 5 bases and J dropped 1; count of bases not matched to a gene: 7. The CDR3 runs 15 residues. CDR1 and CDR2 from the germline V gene are MDHEN and SYDVKM. CDR3 DNA: TGTGCCAGCAGTCTAAGGAGGACAGGGAACACTGAAGCTTTCTTT. It encodes CASSLRRTGNTEAFF. The variable domain in full, with the rest retrieved from reference TRBV28 and TRBJ1-1, is DVKVTQSSRYLVKRTGEKVFLECVQDMDHENMFWYRQDPGLGLRLIYFSYDVKMKEKGDIPEGYSVSREKKERFSLILESASTNQTSMYLCASSLRRTGNTEAFFGQGTRLTVV.

The table lists this clonotype with many counts. The CDR3 region is CASSFSGGLTDTQYF. CDR3 nucleotide sequence: TGTGCCAGCAGTTTCAGCGGGGGGCTCACAGATACGCAGTATTTT. The rearrangement uses TRBV12-3 or TRBV12-4 and TRBJ2-3; TRBD2 aligns across 9 bases. V dropped 3 bases and J dropped 2; count of bases not matched to a gene: 3. The CDR3 is 15 residues long.

The table lists this clonotype with a few counts. The chain is built from TRBV5-1 and TRBJ2-5; TRBD2 matches 13 bases. Germline lookup yields CDR1 SGHRS and CDR2 YFSETQ. CDR3 length equals 16 residues. V shed 0 bases, J shed 5 bases, and the junction held 4 bases outside the gene matches. In nucleotides, the CDR3 is TGCGCCAGCAGCTTGGAACTAGCGGGGGGGCACGAGACCCAGTACTTC. Its translation: CASSLELAGGHETQYF.

This clonotype has a handful of counts. V is TRBV7-2 and J is TRBJ2-3; 12 bases agree with TRBD2. Losses at the gene ends were 4 bases for V and 0 bases for J; bases not matched to a gene: 5. This CDR3 has 17 residues. Germline V gene lookup returns CDR1 SGHTA and CDR2 FQGNSA. Written as DNA, the CDR3 is TGTGCCAGCAGCTCCCGGACTAGCGGGATAAGCACAGATACGCAGTATTTT. It yields the protein CASSSRTSGISTDTQYF.

In its sample, this clonotype was seen a few times. The genes are TRBV5-1 and TRBJ1-1, with TRBD1 matching 7 bases. Germline V gives CDR1 SGHRS, CDR2 YFSETQ. The CDR3 spans 15 residues. V dropped 3 bases and J dropped 5; count of bases not matched to a gene: 10. The CDR3 DNA reads as TGCGCCAGCAGCTACCGGTCTCAGGGGGTGACTGAAGCTTTCTTT. It yields the protein CASSYRSQGVTEAFF. Variable domain in full (rest from reference TRBV5-1 and TRBJ1-1): KAGVTQTPRYLIKTRGQQVTLSCSPISGHRSVSWYQQTPGQGLQFLFEYFSETQRNKGNFPGRFSGRQFSNSRSEMNVSTLELGDSALYLCASSYRSQGVTEAFFGQGTRLTVV.

A note on this clonotype: The final CDR3 position lacks the conserved phenylalanine or tryptophan, pointing to a likely read error. The chain is built from TRBV9 and TRBJ1-1; D unresolved. The V gene's germline CDR1 is SGDLS and CDR2 YYNGEE. The CDR3 loop spans 13 amino acids. The V end lost 0 bases, the J end lost 3 bases, and 6 bases lay between the germline ends. CDR3 loop: CASSVEGDTEAFS. In DNA form, the CDR3 reads TGTGCCAGCAGCGTAGAGGGTGACACTGAAGCTTTCTCT.

This clonotype was observed at least ten times. The CDR3 spells CASSSSGGLAGNNEQFF. In DNA form, the CDR3 reads TGTGCCAGCAGCTCATCAGGAGGACTAGCGGGGAACAATGAGCAGTTCTTC. The genes are TRBV7-2 and TRBJ2-1; TRBD2 matches at 12 bases. Trimming took 4 bases from V and 5 from J; bases not matched to a gene: 9. The CDR3 covers 17 residues. Looked up from germline, CDR1 is SGHTA and CDR2 is FQGNSA.

About this clonotype itself: This may stem from a read error, because a much larger clone lies one nucleotide away. V usage is TRBV11-2 and J usage is TRBJ2-1; possibly TRBD2 for D (5 bases). The germline V gene encodes CDR1 SGHAT and CDR2 FQNNGV. There are 12 residues in the CDR3. In nucleotides, the CDR3 is TGTGCCGGCAGCAGGATGGGGAGTGAGCAGTTCTTC. Its protein is CAGSRMGSEQFF.

This clonotype showed up many times. The chain employs TRBV28 and TRBJ1-5, with D uncertain. CDR1 MDHEN and CDR2 SYDVKM come from the germline V gene. V gave up 6 bases and J gave up 3 bases, with 12 bases separating them. The CDR3 has 14 amino acids. The CDR3: CASSYDGLNQPQHF. In nucleotides, the CDR3 is TGTGCCAGCAGCTACGACGGGCTCAATCAGCCCCAGCATTTT.

This clonotype was observed at least ten times. V usage is TRBV6-1 and J usage is TRBJ2-3; D call uncertain. CDR3 length: 13 amino acids. Trimming took 8 bases from V and 1 from J, leaving 10 bases between them. CDR1 is MNHNS and CDR2 is SASEGT in the germline V gene. The CDR3 loop reads CASCPRGTDTQYF. The CDR3 nucleotides read TGTGCCAGCTGTCCCCGGGGCACAGATACGCAGTATTTT.

The chain joins TRBV4-3 to TRBJ2-7; 9 bases fit TRBD1. Germline loops: CDR1 LGHNA, CDR2 YSLEER. The CDR3 consists of 15 residues. V shed 1 base, J shed 5 bases, and the junction held 6 bases outside the gene matches. CDR3 DNA sequence: TGCGCCAGCAGCCAAGGACAGGGGGGTTGGGACGAGCAGTACTTC. Amino acids: CASSQGQGGWDEQYF.

The gene calls are TRBV20-1 and TRBJ1-5; D not resolved. Germline values: CDR1 DFQATT, CDR2 SNEGSKA (reference sequence). This CDR3 region has 15 residues. The V and J ends lost 1 base and 3 bases respectively, with 13 bases between them. The CDR3 DNA follows: TGCAGTGCTAGAGTGAAGGAGCCATTCAATCAGCCCCAGCATTTT. Translation: CSARVKEPFNQPQHF.

This clonotype was counted between two and nine times. The rearrangement joins TRBV2 to TRBJ2-3, with 10 bases that match TRBD2. Trimming removed 8 bases from V and 0 bases from J; junction bases left unmatched: 14. The germline V gene encodes CDR1 SNHLY and CDR2 FYNNEI. The CDR3 spans 18 residues. The CDR3 nucleotides read TGTGCCAGCTGTTTTGCAGCGGGGGGGACTTCTAGCACAGATACGCAGTATTTT. The encoded protein is CASCFAAGGTSSTDTQYF.

Many counts were recorded for this clonotype. This chain joins TRBV5-1 and TRBJ1-2; D may be TRBD1 (6 bases). This CDR3 has 16 amino acids. Trimming stripped 0 bases from V and 1 base from J, with 13 bases between. Germline-derived CDR1 and CDR2 are SGHRS and YFSETQ. The CDR3 reads CASSLGPRDNNYGYTF. CDR3 coding DNA: TGCGCCAGCAGCTTGGGGCCCCGGGACAATAACTATGGCTACACCTTC.

This clonotype was recorded a few times. This rearrangement joins TRBV20-1 to TRBJ2-5; a possible D gene is TRBD1 (7 bases). Trimming pared 7 bases from V and 5 bases from J, leaving 14 bases between. This CDR3 contains 12 residues. Germline V gene sequence: CDR1 DFQATT, CDR2 SNEGSKA (reference sequence). CDR3 bases: TGCAGTGTCAGGGGGGCCTGGGAGACCCAGTACTTC. Translating it yields CSVRGAWETQYF.

The CDR3 protein is CASSQVSGTDVETQYF. CDR3 coding DNA: TGTGCCAGCAGCCAAGTCTCCGGGACCGATGTGGAGACCCAGTACTTC. The V call is TRBV4-2, the J call TRBJ2-5; D may be TRBD1 or TRBD2 (5 bases each). CDR1 LGHNA and CDR2 YNFKEQ come from the germline V gene. The CDR3 spans 16 residues. Trimming took 1 base from V and 5 from J, leaving 17 bases between them.

This clonotype was picked up many times. This sequence joins TRBV20-1 and TRBJ1-2; 9 nucleotides match TRBD1. V lost 6 bases, J lost 4 bases, and 6 bases stayed unmatched. Germline V CDR1 and CDR2: DFQATT, SNEGSKA (reference sequence). CDR3 size: 13 residues. For the CDR3, the DNA is TGCAGTGCGGAACAGGGGGCGTTCTATGGCTACACCTTC. Protein product: CSAEQGAFYGYTF.

This clonotype was seen more than once but under ten times. The genes are TRBV6-1 and TRBJ2-3, with 10 positions matching TRBD2. The CDR3 has 15 residues. Germline CDR1 and CDR2: MNHNS and SASEGT. J gave up 3 bases and V 5 bases, and 5 bases lay outside the gene matches. This CDR3 is CASSPPTSGTDTQYF. DNA for the CDR3: TGTGCCAGCAGTCCGCCGACTAGCGGGACAGATACGCAGTATTTT.

This clonotype has at least ten counts. The gene calls are TRBV12-3 or TRBV12-4 and TRBJ2-7; TRBD2 matches 7 bases. The CDR3 consists of 16 residues. Trimming cost V 5 bases and J 6 bases; bases outside gene matches: 16. CDR3 protein: CASSLPQSGARGEQYF. The DNA for the CDR3 is TGTGCCAGCAGTCTCCCCCAAAGCGGGGCCCGAGGCGAGCAGTACTTC.